A few counts support the clone carrying this T cell receptor beta chain. TCR beta CDR3 regions were amplified from RNA transcripts. Researchers ran a first-round RT-PCR on the TCR CDR3 using the HTBI primer set. Each CDR3 protein gets one entry after TCRdb re-called the multiplex PCR reads with MiXCR. This table has nearly 600,000 distinct CDR3 sequences, 14% appearing once. These data belong to a study of T cells in Graves' hyperthyroidism and ophthalmopathy. V was cut by 3 bases and J by 5 bases, with 12 bases left in between. The CDR3 loop spans 14 amino acids. From germline, CDR1 is LNHDA and CDR2 SQIVND (reference sequence).

The receptor was isolated from a woman aged 18 to 35 with Graves' ophthalmopathy. V and J are TRBV19 and TRBJ2-3, with TRBD2 as a possible D gene (6 bases). Sequences were obtained from blood. CDR3 residues: CASSIREAGDTQYF. For the CDR3, the DNA is TGTGCCAGTAGTATCAGGGAAGCGGGAGATACGCAGTATTTT.